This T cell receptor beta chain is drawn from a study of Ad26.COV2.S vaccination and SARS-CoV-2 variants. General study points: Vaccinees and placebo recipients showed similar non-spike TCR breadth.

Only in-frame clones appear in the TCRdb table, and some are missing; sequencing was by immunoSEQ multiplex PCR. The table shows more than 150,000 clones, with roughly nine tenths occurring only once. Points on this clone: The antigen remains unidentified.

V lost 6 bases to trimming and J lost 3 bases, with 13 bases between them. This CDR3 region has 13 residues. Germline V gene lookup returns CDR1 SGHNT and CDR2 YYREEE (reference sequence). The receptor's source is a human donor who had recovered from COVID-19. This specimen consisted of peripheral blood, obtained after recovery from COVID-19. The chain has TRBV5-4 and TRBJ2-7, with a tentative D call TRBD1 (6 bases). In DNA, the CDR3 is TGTGCCAGCAACGATGCAGGGGACTACGAGCAGTACTTC. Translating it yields CASNDAGDYEQYF.